These 17 T cell receptor beta chains share one sample of origin, sequenced in a study of T cell responses to AZD1222 COVID-19 vaccine. Sequenced by immunoSEQ multiplex PCR; TCRdb stores in-frame clones only, minus some. The sample contains about 130,000 clones, 88% of which appear only once. The sequenced sample was peripheral blood, obtained on day 0 of AZD1222 vaccination. The receptors were sampled from an adult in good health.

The V call is TRBV21-1, the J call TRBJ1-5; TRBD1, the D gene given by the table, was not confirmed from the DNA. TRBV21-1 is deemed a pseudogene. The CDR3 length is 20 residues. CDR3 amino acids: CASSVPPGQGWWGLGQPQHF. CDR3 sequence (DNA): TGTGCCAGCAGCGTACCCCCGGGACAGGGTTGGTGGGGGTTAGGTCAGCCCCAGCATTTT.

The chain recombines TRBV5-1 with TRBJ2-7; D not certain. CDR3 length: 14 residues. Between the trimmed V and J ends, which lost 7 bases and 3 bases, there was a span of 17 bases. Germline V lookup: CDR1 SGHRS, CDR2 YFSETQ. CDR3 residues: CASRGRNDGYEQYF. In DNA form, the CDR3 reads TGCGCCAGCCGAGGCAGGAATGACGGCTACGAGCAGTACTTC.

The chain recombines TRBV7-9 with TRBJ2-5; D possibly corresponds to TRBD1 (5 bases). The CDR3 is made up of 13 amino acids. CDR1 and CDR2 (germline): SEHNR, FQNEAQ (reference sequence). Trimming took off 5 bases at V and 5 bases at J, with 12 bases between the two ends. The CDR3 spells CASSQGTFETQYF. CDR3 in DNA: TGTGCCAGCAGCCAGGGAACTTTTGAGACCCAGTACTTC.

In this sample, this clone turned up once. This chain joins TRBV7-8 and TRBJ2-7, with TRBD2 as a possible D gene (6 bases). Deletions cut 6 bases from V and 3 bases from J, with 18 bases between. Germline V gives CDR1 SGHVS, CDR2 FQNEAQ. This CDR3 has 15 residues. CDR3 residues: CASSFARERNYEQYF. The CDR3 nucleotides read TGTGCCAGCAGTTTTGCACGGGAGCGGAACTACGAGCAGTACTTC.

With respect to this clone: Relative to the germline gene, one junction end is altered; a read error may explain this. The chain joins TRBV5-1 to TRBJ1-1; D call uncertain. CDR1 and CDR2 from the germline V gene are SGHRS and YFSETQ. There are 12 residues in the CDR3. The CDR3 here is CASSRRNNEAFF. CDR3 nucleotides: TGCGCCAGCAGCCGCAGGAACAATGAAGCTTTCTTT.

The chain uses TRBV19 and TRBJ2-7; D is unclear. In germline, CDR1 is LNHDA, CDR2 SQIVND (reference sequence). V was pared by 3 bases and J by 2 bases, with 8 bases between. The CDR3 covers 13 residues. CDR3 region: CASSIGVTYEQYF. CDR3 coding DNA: TGTGCCAGTAGTATTGGGGTTACCTACGAGCAGTACTTC.

This sequence joins TRBV2 and TRBJ2-1; 13 bases fit TRBD2. The trim removed 7 bases at V and 8 bases at J, leaving 5 bases unmatched. The CDR3 runs 14 residues. From germline, CDR1 is SNHLY and CDR2 FYNNEI. CDR3 residues: CASIWTSGRYEQFF. In nucleotides, the CDR3 is TGTGCCAGCATCTGGACTAGCGGGAGATATGAGCAGTTCTTC. Variable domain in full (rest from reference TRBV2 and TRBJ2-1): EPEVTQTPSHQVTQMGQEVILRCVPISNHLYFYWYRQILGQKVEFLVSFYNNEISEKSEIFDDQFSVERPDGSNFTLKIRSTKLEDSAMYFCASIWTSGRYEQFFGPGTRLTVL.

The chain has TRBV18 and TRBJ2-7; no clear D. Trimming removed 3 bases at V and 5 bases at J, with 8 bases between. There are 12 residues in the CDR3. Germline V CDR1 and CDR2: KGHSH, LQKENI. The CDR3 coding sequence is TGTGCCAGCTCACCGTACCCTAACGAGCAGTACTTC. Translation: CASSPYPNEQYF.

This sequence joins TRBV5-6 and TRBJ1-2, with D perhaps matching TRBD1 (6 bases). V gave up 1 base and J gave up 3 bases, with 10 bases separating them. The CDR3 runs 14 residues. The germline CDR1 and CDR2 sequences are SGHDT and YYEEEE. In DNA form, the CDR3 reads TGTGCCAGCAGCTTGTCATACAGGGACTATGGCTACACCTTC. This gives the protein CASSLSYRDYGYTF.

The chain links TRBV6-5 to TRBJ2-7; D unclear. CDR1 and CDR2 (germline): MNHEY, SVGAGI. Trimming cost V 5 bases and J 2 bases, with 10 bases left between them. This CDR3 contains 13 residues. The CDR3 is CASSTGSTYEQYF. For the CDR3, the DNA is TGTGCCAGCAGTACTGGATCAACCTACGAGCAGTACTTC.

This chain connects TRBV7-9 to TRBJ1-4, with TRBD1 as a possible D gene (5 bases). Germline-derived CDR1 and CDR2 are SEHNR and FQNEAQ (reference sequence). Trimming left V 5 bases short and J 3 bases short, with 16 bases between. CDR3 size: 16 residues. The CDR3, as DNA: TGTGCCAGCAGCCCGGACAACCGGGGGGCTAATGAAAAACTGTTTTTT. Amino acid sequence: CASSPDNRGANEKLFF.

This chain connects TRBV2 to TRBJ1-2, with 7 positions matching TRBD1. Germline assignment: CDR1 SNHLY and CDR2 FYNNEI. The CDR3 consists of 13 residues. With 7 bases clipped from V and 3 bases from J, the junction kept 5 bases outside the gene matches. CDR3 nucleotides: TGTGCCAGCACTCCCAGGGGGGACTATGGCTACACCTTC. Its protein is CASTPRGDYGYTF.

This chain links TRBV6-5 with TRBJ1-2, with a tentative D call TRBD1 (6 bases). Trimming shortened V by 6 bases and J by 5 bases, and 19 bases separated the two germline ends. Germline lookup yields CDR1 MNHEY and CDR2 SVGAGI. CDR3 length equals 15 residues. CDR3 residues: CASSPSGTPYYGYTF. The CDR3 DNA follows: TGTGCCAGCAGCCCATCCGGGACACCTTATTATGGCTACACCTTC.

The chain employs TRBV6-5 and TRBJ1-6; D remains ambiguous. Germline CDR1 reads MNHEY; CDR2 reads SVGAGI. V was pared by 2 bases and J by 14 bases, with 13 bases between. CDR3 length equals 13 residues. The CDR3 nucleotides read TGTGCCAGCAGTTACGGCGGCCCCGACTCCCTCCACTTT. Its translation: CASSYGGPDSLHF.

The chain joins TRBV10-2 to TRBJ1-5; 9 bases map to TRBD1. This CDR3 is built from 15 residues. Trimming took 6 bases from V and 4 from J; bases not matched to a gene: 7. Germline assignment: CDR1 WSHSY and CDR2 SAAADI. The CDR3 DNA follows: TGCGCCAGCAGGGCCGGGACAGGGCTTAATCAGCCCCAGCATTTT. It yields the protein CASRAGTGLNQPQHF.

V usage is TRBV18 and J usage is TRBJ1-4, with TRBD1 as a possible D gene (5 bases). Germline lookup yields CDR1 KGHSH and CDR2 LQKENI. V lost 3 bases to trimming and J lost 1 base, with 9 bases between them. The CDR3 runs 15 residues. CDR3 region: CASSPRGRTNEKLFF. The CDR3 nucleotides are TGTGCCAGCTCACCGCGGGGGAGAACTAATGAAAAACTGTTTTTT.

The V and J genes are TRBV6-5 and TRBJ2-2; tentatively, D is TRBD1 (5 bases). CDR1 and CDR2 (germline): MNHEY, SVGAGI. Trimming removed 8 bases from V and 0 bases from J, with 13 bases in between. CDR3 length: 15 amino acids. The DNA of the CDR3 is TGTGCCAGCTTTCGTGGACAACCGAACACCGGGGAGCTGTTTTTT. It yields the protein CASFRGQPNTGELFF.